The 14 T cell receptor beta chains in this list originate from one sample, sequenced in a study of blood T cell repertoires in COVID-19. Profiled with immunoSEQ multiplex PCR; TCRdb holds only in-frame clones, not every one. In the table there are 220,000 or so clones, approximately 90% of which are singletons. Input material: PBMCs or T cells enriched from blood (not recorded which). These receptors were collected from a man in his forties or fifties who had been exposed to COVID-19.

The rearrangement links TRBV6-6 to TRBJ2-7, with 7 nucleotides matching TRBD1. The CDR3 is 12 residues long. Trimming cost V 6 bases and J 6 bases; bases outside gene matches: 5. Germline loops: CDR1 MNHNY, CDR2 SVGAGI (reference sequence). The CDR3, as DNA: TGTGCCAGCAGCGACAGGGTGGGCGAGCAGTACGTC. It codes for CASSDRVGEQYV.

The chain combines TRBV5-1 with TRBJ2-1, with 12 bases fitting TRBD2. The CDR3 consists of 17 residues. V dropped 4 bases and J dropped 0; count of bases not matched to a gene: 5. Germline V gene lookup returns CDR1 SGHRS and CDR2 YFSETQ. DNA for the CDR3: TGCGCCAGCAGCCTTCCGACTAGCGGGAGCTCCTACAATGAGCAGTTCTTC. It specifies CASSLPTSGSSYNEQFF.

The rearrangement uses TRBV7-9 and TRBJ2-1; 10 nucleotides line up with TRBD2. The CDR3 covers 16 residues. Germline V CDR1 and CDR2: SEHNR, FQNEAQ (reference sequence). V shed 2 bases, J shed 5 bases, and the junction held 6 bases outside the gene matches. The CDR3 loop reads CASSLLEAGGNNEQFF. As DNA, the CDR3 is TGTGCCAGCAGCTTACTGGAAGCGGGGGGGAACAATGAGCAGTTCTTC.

This rearrangement joins TRBV28 to TRBJ1-6; TRBD1 matches at 10 bases. Germline CDR1 MDHEN, CDR2 SYDVKM. Trimming at V came to 4 bases and at J to 1 base, leaving 7 bases not matched to a gene. This CDR3 spans 18 amino acids. In DNA, the CDR3 is TGTGCCAGCAGTTCGCCGGGACAGGGGATATCCTATAATTCACCCCTCCACTTT. Amino acids: CASSSPGQGISYNSPLHF.

The rearrangement links TRBV5-1 to TRBJ1-4; 8 bases agree with TRBD1. The V segment lost 5 bases and the J segment 6 bases; nucleotides outside the gene matches: 6. CDR1 is SGHRS and CDR2 is YFSETQ in the germline V gene. The CDR3 runs to 14 residues. Here the CDR3 reads CASSKTGDDEKLFF. CDR3 nucleotide sequence: TGCGCCAGCAGTAAGACAGGGGACGATGAAAAACTGTTTTTT.

This clone was recorded only once. The chain carries TRBV12-5 and TRBJ1-2; no firm D call. Germline CDR1 and CDR2: LGHNT and FRNRAP. The CDR3 consists of 14 residues. The CDR3 protein is CAPPKQRVHYGYTF. CDR3 nucleotides: TGTGCGCCCCCCAAACAGAGAGTGCACTATGGCTACACCTTC.

V and J are TRBV9 and TRBJ2-2; 7 positions match TRBD1. V was pared by 2 bases and J by 4 bases, with 5 bases of the junction left unmatched. The CDR3 extends over 15 amino acids. Germline CDR1 and CDR2: SGDLS and YYNGEE. CDR3 loop: CASSVGQAATGELFF. In DNA form, the CDR3 reads TGTGCCAGCAGCGTCGGACAGGCAGCCACCGGGGAGCTGTTTTTT.

The chain uses TRBV24-1 and TRBJ2-7, with 8 bases aligning to TRBD1. The germline V gene encodes CDR1 KGHDR and CDR2 SFDVKD. The CDR3 has 13 residues. V lost 4 bases to trimming and J lost 4 bases; unmatched junction nucleotides: 2. CDR3 sequence reads: CATSDRTGYEQYV. The CDR3 region has the DNA TGTGCCACCAGTGACCGGACAGGGTACGAGCAGTACGTC.

The CDR3: CAISEEELAVETQYF. In DNA form, the CDR3 reads TGTGCCATCAGTGAGGAGGAACTAGCAGTAGAGACCCAGTACTTC. V gene TRBV10-3 combines with J gene TRBJ2-5, with D possibly TRBD2 on 6 matching bases. Germline V gene lookup returns CDR1 ENHRY and CDR2 SYGVKD. This CDR3 is built from 15 residues. Trimming removed 2 bases at V and 4 bases at J, with 14 bases between.

The gene calls are TRBV5-1 and TRBJ2-1, with 9 bases lining up with TRBD2. The ends lost 4 bases at V and 5 bases at J; junction bases unmatched: 7. The CDR3 spans 15 residues. Germline CDR1 is SGHRS and CDR2 is YFSETQ. In nucleotides, the CDR3 is TGCGCCAGCAGCGCTGGACTAGCGTTTCACAATGAGCAGTTCTTC. Its translation is CASSAGLAFHNEQFF.

The chain combines TRBV11-2 with TRBJ2-7; no reliable D call. Trimming cost V 3 bases and J 4 bases, with 10 bases left between them. From germline, CDR1 is SGHAT and CDR2 FQNNGV. This CDR3 is 13 amino acids long. In DNA, the CDR3 is TGTGCCAGCAGCTTGGCTAGATGGTACGAGCAGTACTTC. Protein: CASSLARWYEQYF.

As concerns this clone: At one boundary the junction diverges from the germline segment, which might be a read error. The chain is built from TRBV5-6 and TRBJ1-2, with D perhaps TRBD1 (5 bases). Germline V CDR1 and CDR2: SGHDT, YYEEEE. CDR3 length: 12 amino acids. CDR3 sequence (DNA): TGTGCCAGCAGCCTAGGGGCCGCTGTTGTCTCCTTC. As protein: CASSLGAAVVSF.

V and J are TRBV19 and TRBJ1-1; no clear D. CDR1 LNHDA and CDR2 SQIVND come from the germline V gene (reference sequence). Trimming cost V 1 base and J 4 bases, with 7 bases left between them. This CDR3 region has 13 residues. CDR3 sequence: CASSIASFTEAFF. The CDR3 DNA reads TGTGCCAGTAGTATAGCCAGTTTCACTGAAGCTTTCTTT. The variable domain in full, with the rest retrieved from reference TRBV19 and TRBJ1-1, is DGGITQSPKYLFRKEGQNVTLSCEQNLNHDAMYWYRQDPGQGLRLIYYSQIVNDFQKGDIAEGYSVSREKKESFPLTVTSAQKNPTAFYLCASSIASFTEAFFGQGTRLTVV.

The chain recombines TRBV30 with TRBJ2-7; the match to TRBD1 covers 11 bases. The CDR3 runs 13 residues. CDR1 GTSNPN and CDR2 SVGIG come from the germline V gene (reference sequence). With V trimmed by 5 bases and J by 0 bases, 0 bases remained unmatched. CDR3 amino acids: CAWGQGASYEQYF. CDR3 sequence (DNA): TGTGCCTGGGGACAGGGGGCCTCCTACGAGCAGTACTTC.